The 31 T cell receptor beta chains below come from one sample, sequenced in a study of blood T cell repertoires in COVID-19. Assay used: immunoSEQ multiplex PCR; TCRdb lists only in-frame clones, some missing. Of roughly 35,000 clones listed, more than 85% are singletons. The sample was peripheral blood. The source is a man between 65 and 79 years old with acute or convalescent COVID-19.

The rearrangement uses TRBV29-1 and TRBJ1-1, with 8 positions matching TRBD1. The junction had 9 bases not matched to a gene; V was cut back by 7 bases and J by 8 bases. The CDR3 contains 12 residues. Germline V lookup: CDR1 SQVTM, CDR2 ANQGSEA. CDR3 protein: CSAWSGGDEAFF. The CDR3, as DNA: TGCAGCGCGTGGTCAGGGGGCGACGAAGCTTTCTTT.

The chain joins TRBV7-9 to TRBJ2-2, with 10 bases matching TRBD2. V shed 3 bases, J shed 6 bases, and the junction held 7 bases outside the gene matches. Germline V CDR1 and CDR2: SEHNR, FQNEAQ (reference sequence). This CDR3 has 16 amino acids. The CDR3 DNA reads TGTGCCAGCAGCTTTAGCGGACTAGCGGTTCCCGGGGAGCTGTTTTTT. Protein sequence: CASSFSGLAVPGELFF.

The chain carries TRBV7-2 and TRBJ2-2; TRBD2 is a possible D gene (5 bases). The CDR3 has 14 residues. V lost 1 base and J 3 bases, leaving 6 bases between the germline ends. Looked up from germline, CDR1 is SGHTA and CDR2 is FQGNSA. As DNA, the CDR3 is TGTGCCAGCAGCTTAGGACTACACACCGGGGAGCTGTTTTTT. The encoded protein is CASSLGLHTGELFF.

The chain links TRBV24-1 to TRBJ2-1, with 7 bases lining up with TRBD2. Germline lookup yields CDR1 KGHDR and CDR2 SFDVKD. V lost 5 bases and J lost 0; bases outside the gene matches: 15. This CDR3 contains 19 residues. DNA for the CDR3: TGTGCCACCAGTGCCCGCCGGCTAGCGGAGGGTAGCTCCTACAATGAGCAGTTCTTC. Protein product: CATSARRLAEGSSYNEQFF.

CDR3 sequence: CASSSWASGRNYYEQYF. CDR3 nucleotides: TGTGCCAGCAGTTCATGGGCTAGCGGGAGGAATTACTACGAGCAGTACTTC. The rearrangement joins TRBV28 to TRBJ2-7; 11 bases fit TRBD2. This CDR3 has 17 residues. Germline trimming cut 4 bases from V and 3 bases from J; bases unmatched to any gene: 11. Germline V gives CDR1 MDHEN, CDR2 SYDVKM.

V usage is TRBV5-1 and J usage is TRBJ2-1; 10 bases fit TRBD2. Germline V CDR1 and CDR2: SGHRS, YFSETQ. The junction had 7 bases not matched to a gene; V was cut back by 4 bases and J by 3 bases. The CDR3 extends over 16 amino acids. This CDR3 is CASSTSGRGYYNEQFF. The CDR3 nucleotides are TGCGCCAGCAGCACGAGCGGGAGGGGGTACTACAATGAGCAGTTCTTC.

This clone came up a few times. The rearrangement uses TRBV7-6 and TRBJ2-1, with a tentative D call TRBD2 (6 bases). From germline, CDR1 is SGHVS and CDR2 FNYEAQ. This CDR3 has 15 residues. Trimming removed 6 bases from V and 3 bases from J, with 15 bases in between. In DNA, the CDR3 is TGTGCCAGCAGACCTAGCTTGGACTACTACAATGAGCAGTTCTTC. It is translated as CASRPSLDYYNEQFF.

This chain uses TRBV7-3 with TRBJ2-3; TRBD2 is a possible D gene (7 bases). Germline lookup yields CDR1 SGHTA and CDR2 FQGTGA. This CDR3 spans 13 amino acids. Trimming removed 9 bases at V and 2 bases at J, with 12 bases between. The CDR3 bases are TGTGCCAGTGGGGGGGCCCACACAGATACGCAGTATTTT. It specifies CASGGAHTDTQYF.

The chain has TRBV29-1 and TRBJ2-2; 7 bases fit TRBD1. The germline CDR1 and CDR2 sequences are SQVTM and ANQGSEA. The CDR3 runs to 14 residues. After removal of 6 bases from V and 6 bases from J, the junction contained 10 bases not matched to a gene. The CDR3 region has the DNA TGCAGCGTGGCAATAACAGGGGATCCCGGGGAGCTGTTTTTT. Its translation is CSVAITGDPGELFF.

V and J are TRBV5-5 and TRBJ2-1, with 8 nucleotides matching TRBD1. Germline lookup yields CDR1 SGHKS and CDR2 YYEKEE (reference sequence). This CDR3 contains 16 residues. V shed 4 bases and J 8 bases; nucleotides not matched to a gene: 14. The CDR3 loop is CASSKRVSGGGDEQFF. CDR3 in DNA: TGTGCCAGCAGCAAAAGGGTGTCAGGGGGCGGTGATGAGCAGTTCTTC.

The chain joins TRBV4-2 to TRBJ1-4, with D unresolved. CDR3 length: 12 amino acids. The germline gives CDR1 LGHNA, CDR2 YNFKEQ. V shed 5 bases and J shed 8 bases, with 9 bases lying between them. The CDR3 sequence is CASSIFEEKLFF. Written as DNA, the CDR3 is TGTGCCAGCAGCATTTTCGAGGAAAAACTGTTTTTT.

This rearrangement joins TRBV4-1 to TRBJ1-1; 10 bases map to TRBD1. CDR1 is MGHRA and CDR2 is YSYEKL in the germline V gene. The CDR3 is 15 amino acids. V was clipped by 3 bases and J by 0 bases; unmatched bases: 1. The CDR3 protein is CASSQGQGLNTEAFF. In nucleotides, the CDR3 is TGCGCCAGCAGCCAGGGACAGGGGCTGAACACTGAAGCTTTCTTT.

The chain links TRBV5-5 to TRBJ2-7, with 7 bases fitting TRBD2. CDR1 is SGHKS, CDR2 YYEKEE, per germline (reference sequence). After removal of 1 base from V and 3 bases from J, the junction contained 4 bases not matched to a gene. The CDR3 contains 14 residues. DNA of the CDR3: TGTGCCAGCAGCTTGAGCGGGGCCAGCTACGAGCAGTACTTC. It specifies CASSLSGASYEQYF. The full variable domain, with the rest looked up from reference TRBV5-5 and TRBJ2-7, is DAGVTQSPTHLIKTRGQQVTLRCSPISGHKSVSWYQQVLGQGPQFIFQYYEKEERGRGNFPDRFSARQFPNYSSELNVNALLLGDSALYLCASSLSGASYEQYFGPGTRLTVT.

V is TRBV7-2 and J is TRBJ2-7; D perhaps matches TRBD2 (6 bases). V was clipped by 1 base and J by 6 bases, with 13 bases between them. Germline V gives CDR1 SGHTA, CDR2 FQGNSA. The CDR3 consists of 14 residues. Written as DNA, the CDR3 is TGTGCCAGCAGCTTAGGGTATAGCGGCGGCGAGCAGTACTTC. Translated: CASSLGYSGGEQYF.

This clone was found once. V is TRBV4-2 and J is TRBJ2-7; D call uncertain. Trimming pared 1 base from V and 6 bases from J, leaving 16 bases between. From germline, CDR1 is LGHNA and CDR2 YNFKEQ. This CDR3 comprises 15 residues. The CDR3 reads CASSQGLSPLREQYF. In DNA, the CDR3 is TGTGCCAGCAGCCAAGGCTTGAGCCCACTACGCGAGCAGTACTTC.

The V call is TRBV27, the J call TRBJ1-1; weak D call: TRBD1 (5 bases). The germline V gene has CDR1 MNHEY and CDR2 SMNVEV (reference sequence). CDR3 length: 17 amino acids. Trimming shortened V by 1 base and J by 4 bases, and 19 bases separated the two germline ends. Here the CDR3 reads CASSLLGRQGSFTEAFF. Written as DNA, the CDR3 is TGTGCCAGCAGTTTATTGGGGCGCCAGGGTTCATTCACTGAAGCTTTCTTT.

This clone was seen a single time. CDR3 loop: CASTVEGRAKNIQYF. In DNA form, the CDR3 reads TGTGCCAGCACAGTAGAGGGCCGAGCCAAAAACATTCAGTACTTC. V is TRBV2 and J is TRBJ2-4; D possibly corresponds to TRBD2 (5 bases). This CDR3 region has 15 residues. Germline assignment: CDR1 SNHLY and CDR2 FYNNEI. V lost 7 bases to trimming and J lost 0 bases, with 13 bases between them.

This chain connects TRBV7-8 to TRBJ2-1; D may be TRBD2 (6 bases). Germline CDR1 and CDR2: SGHVS and FQNEAQ. V lost 5 bases and J lost 2, with 16 bases in between. This CDR3 is 16 amino acids long. CDR3 sequence (DNA): TGTGCCAGCAGCCTAAGATCTGGAGGGACCTACAATGAGCAGTTCTTC. Protein product: CASSLRSGGTYNEQFF.

J is TRBJ2-7 and V is TRBV5-6; 8 nucleotides match TRBD1. The CDR3 sequence is 15 residues long. After removal of 5 bases from V and 3 bases from J, the junction contained 10 bases not matched to a gene. Per the germline V gene, CDR1 is SGHDT and CDR2 is YYEEEE. The CDR3 region has the DNA TGTGCCAGCAGTCGTCAGGGGGCGCATGGCTACGAGCAGTACTTC. This codes for CASSRQGAHGYEQYF.

The chain employs TRBV10-1 and TRBJ2-1; 9 bases agree with TRBD2. CDR3 length equals 15 residues. CDR1 is WNHNN, CDR2 SYGVQD, per germline (reference sequence). After removal of 5 bases from V and 2 bases from J, the junction contained 4 bases not matched to a gene. Here the CDR3 reads CASSRLAVTYNEQFF. The DNA for the CDR3 is TGCGCCAGCAGTCGACTAGCGGTAACCTACAATGAGCAGTTCTTC.

Note on this clone: The junction differs from germline at one of its ends, possibly a read error. The V gene is TRBV5-1, the J gene TRBJ2-5, with 11 bases lining up with TRBD2. This CDR3 region has 16 residues. Germline CDR1 SGHRS, CDR2 YFSETQ. The CDR3 here is CASSLGTSGVQETQYF. For the CDR3, the DNA is TGCGCCAGCAGTTTGGGGACTAGCGGAGTCCAAGAGACCCAGTACTTC.

The chain couples TRBV5-6 to TRBJ2-7; the D gene is possibly TRBD2 (6 bases). V dropped 5 bases and J dropped 2 bases, with 17 bases sitting between them. The germline V gene has CDR1 SGHDT and CDR2 YYEEEE. This CDR3 is built from 15 residues. In DNA, the CDR3 is TGTGCCAGCAGACCTCTAGCGTATGTTGCCTACGAGCAGTACTTC. Translated: CASRPLAYVAYEQYF.

This clone showed up just a few times. Here the CDR3 DNA reads TGTGCCACCGAAACGACCGCTGAAAATGGATCACCGGGACACTCGAACACTGAAGCTTTCTTT. Protein sequence: CATETTAENGSPGHSNTEAFF. The J gene is TRBJ1-1, the V gene TRBV24-1, with D tentatively TRBD1 (6 bases). The CDR3 has 21 residues. V gave up 9 bases and J gave up 1 base, with 35 bases separating them. CDR1 KGHDR and CDR2 SFDVKD come from the germline V gene.

The V and J genes are TRBV18 and TRBJ2-1, with D possibly matching TRBD1 (5 bases). Germline V gene sequence: CDR1 KGHSH, CDR2 LQKENI. Trimming stripped 3 bases from V and 0 bases from J, with 9 bases between. This CDR3 comprises 15 residues. The CDR3 protein is CASSPSTVSYNEQFF. CDR3 in DNA: TGTGCCAGCTCACCTTCGACAGTCTCCTACAATGAGCAGTTCTTC.

The rearrangement links TRBV19 to TRBJ1-5, with TRBD1 as a possible D gene (5 bases). Germline CDR1 LNHDA, CDR2 SQIVND (reference sequence). The ends were cut back, 3 bases at V and 3 bases at J, with 9 bases in the middle. This CDR3 has 14 amino acids. Written as DNA, the CDR3 is TGTGCCAGTAGTATCCCACAGGTCAATCAGCCCCAGCATTTT. This translates into CASSIPQVNQPQHF. The variable domain in full, with the rest retrieved from reference TRBV19 and TRBJ1-5, is DGGITQSPKYLFRKEGQNVTLSCEQNLNHDAMYWYRQDPGQGLRLIYYSQIVNDFQKGDIAEGYSVSREKKESFPLTVTSAQKNPTAFYLCASSIPQVNQPQHFGDGTRLSIL.

The V and J genes are TRBV11-1 and TRBJ1-1; the D gene is possibly TRBD1 (5 bases). The V gene lost 5 bases and the J gene lost 8 bases, with 15 bases spanning the gap. There are 13 residues in the CDR3. Germline CDR1 and CDR2: SGHAT and FQDESV (reference sequence). CDR3 sequence reads: CASSADSVQEAFF. The CDR3 nucleotides read TGTGCCAGCAGCGCCGACAGTGTACAAGAAGCTTTCTTT.

V and J are TRBV19 and TRBJ2-2; 7 nucleotides line up with TRBD2. CDR3 length: 17 amino acids. Trimming took 5 bases from V and 2 from J; bases not matched to a gene: 11. Germline CDR1 and CDR2: LNHDA and SQIVND (reference sequence). CDR3 nucleotide sequence: TGTGCCAGTAGTGGGGAAGCTAGCGGACAAAACACCGGGGAGCTGTTTTTT. Translated, it gives CASSGEASGQNTGELFF.

The chain is built from TRBV9 and TRBJ1-1; no definite D call. The CDR3 length is 16 residues. Trimming stripped 0 bases from V and 5 bases from J, with 17 bases between. CDR1 SGDLS and CDR2 YYNGEE come from the germline V gene. The CDR3 coding sequence is TGTGCCAGCAGCGTAGCTACCTTGACGGGATCTACTGAAGCTTTCTTT. Amino acid sequence: CASSVATLTGSTEAFF. The complete variable domain, with remaining parts taken from reference TRBV9 and TRBJ1-1, reads DSGVTQTPKHLITATGQRVTLRCSPRSGDLSVYWYQQSLDQGLQFLIQYYNGEERAKGNILERFSAQQFPDLHSELNLSSLELGDSALYFCASSVATLTGSTEAFFGQGTRLTVV.

V is TRBV28 and J is TRBJ1-2, with D maybe TRBD1 (5 bases). CDR1 and CDR2 (germline): MDHEN, SYDVKM. The CDR3 loop spans 15 amino acids. V was clipped by 6 bases and J by 5 bases, with 19 bases between them. The CDR3 DNA follows: TGTGCCAGCAGCTACGACAGCGAACCGGGTTATGGCTACACCTTC. Translation gives CASSYDSEPGYGYTF.

The chain joins TRBV12-3 or TRBV12-4 to TRBJ1-1, with D perhaps matching TRBD1 (6 bases). Trimming removed 7 bases from V and 8 bases from J, with 17 bases in between. This CDR3 has 13 amino acids. CDR3 residues: CASTSWGGREAFF. The CDR3, as DNA: TGTGCCAGCACCTCTTGGGGGGGCAGGGAAGCTTTCTTT.

CDR3 sequence: CATSGTGTQPQHF. DNA for the CDR3: TGTGCCACTTCCGGGACAGGGACTCAGCCCCAGCATTTT. J is TRBJ1-5 and V is TRBV19, with 9 bases lining up with TRBD1. Germline CDR1 LNHDA, CDR2 SQIVND (reference sequence). The trim removed 10 bases at V and 6 bases at J, leaving 7 bases unmatched. The CDR3 consists of 13 residues.